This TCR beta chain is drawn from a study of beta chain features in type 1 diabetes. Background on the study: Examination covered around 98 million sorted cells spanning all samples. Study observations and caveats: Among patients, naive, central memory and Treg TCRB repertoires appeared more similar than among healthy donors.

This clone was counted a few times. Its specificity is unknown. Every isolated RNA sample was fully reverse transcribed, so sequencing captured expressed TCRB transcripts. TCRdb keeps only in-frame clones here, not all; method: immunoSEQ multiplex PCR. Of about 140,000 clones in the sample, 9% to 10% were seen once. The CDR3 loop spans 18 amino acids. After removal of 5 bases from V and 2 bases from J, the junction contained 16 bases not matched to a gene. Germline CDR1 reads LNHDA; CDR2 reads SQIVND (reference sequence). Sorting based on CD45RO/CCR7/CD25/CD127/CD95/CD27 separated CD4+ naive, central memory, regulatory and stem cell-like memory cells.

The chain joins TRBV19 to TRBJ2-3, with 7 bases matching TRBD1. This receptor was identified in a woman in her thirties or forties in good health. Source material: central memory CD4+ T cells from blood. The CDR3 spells CASSSRTRQGRNTDTQYF. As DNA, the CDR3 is TGTGCCAGTAGTTCCAGGACGAGACAGGGACGAAACACAGATACGCAGTATTTT. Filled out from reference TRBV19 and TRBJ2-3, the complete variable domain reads DGGITQSPKYLFRKEGQNVTLSCEQNLNHDAMYWYRQDPGQGLRLIYYSQIVNDFQKGDIAEGYSVSREKKESFPLTVTSAQKNPTAFYLCASSSRTRQGRNTDTQYFGPGTRLTVL.